This TCR beta chain was sequenced for a study of T cell repertoires in cytomegalovirus infection. Overall study: It was the public TCR beta signatures that indicated both CMV infection and matching HLA type.

This clonotype was picked up a small number of times. The antigen is undetermined. Per the germline V gene, CDR1 is SGHTA and CDR2 is FQGNSA. CDR3 length: 15 residues. With 1 base removed from V and 5 bases from J, the gap between germline ends came to 14 bases. TCRdb called the reads again in MiXCR, with one record for every CDR3 protein. The data hold roughly 69,000 distinct CDR3 sequences, with just over 20% observed a single time. General study points: The cumulative frequency of public TCR beta families distinguished individuals who carried CMV together with the relevant HLA.

The clonotype was recovered from a human donor in good health (CMV status not recorded). Some clones in this sample may be carry-over from other donors' samples. V is TRBV7-2 and J is TRBJ1-2, with TRBD1 as a possible D gene (6 bases). The source material was CD8+ T cells from cultured PBMCs, sampled from culture after CMV antigen stimulation. Here the CDR3 DNA reads TGTGCCAGCAGCTTAGGGGGGGGCTCAGGGTATGGCTACACCTTC. Residues: CASSLGGGSGYGYTF.